Here is one TCR beta chain with its context. Here immunoSEQ multiplex PCR was the method, and the copy in TCRdb shows in-frame clones only, minus some. In the table there are tens of thousands of clones, approximately 90% of which are singletons. The data are from a study of control samples from healthy donors and cancer patients. CDR3 length equals 14 residues. In germline, CDR1 is SGHDT, CDR2 YYEEEE. V gave up 0 bases and J gave up 3 bases, with 9 bases separating them. The origin of this receptor is a woman in her 70s in good health. The V call is TRBV5-6, the J call TRBJ1-2; D ambiguous. The sample taken for sequencing was blood. The DNA for the CDR3 is TGTGCCAGCAGCTTGGACCCCACGGACTATGGCTACACCTTC. Its translation: CASSLDPTDYGYTF.